This record covers a single T cell receptor (beta chain). At one end, the junction sequence differs from germline, possibly due to a read error. The read is 3 residues too short to cover the CDR3 end, so that end is filled in from the germline J gene. These data are taken from a study of T cells in women clearing cervical HPV infection. Germline lookup yields CDR1 DFQATT and CDR2 SNEGSKA (reference sequence). The CDR3 length is 13 residues. Repertoires were generated with immunoSEQ multiplex PCR, while TCRdb's copy carries only in-frame clones and drops some. Recorded for this sample: about 35,000 clones.

Sequenced: blood buffy coat. The J gene is TRBJ2-3, the V gene TRBV20-1; D is perhaps TRBD1 (5 bases). The clonotype comes from a woman aged 18 to 75 with a cervical HPV16 infection that either progressed to CIN3+ or cleared (not recorded which). The CDR3 DNA, read in part, is TGCAGTGCAGGGGTTCTAGGTACAGGTACG. Amino acid sequence: CSAGVLGTGT. The full CDR3 protein reads CSAGVLGTGTQYF.